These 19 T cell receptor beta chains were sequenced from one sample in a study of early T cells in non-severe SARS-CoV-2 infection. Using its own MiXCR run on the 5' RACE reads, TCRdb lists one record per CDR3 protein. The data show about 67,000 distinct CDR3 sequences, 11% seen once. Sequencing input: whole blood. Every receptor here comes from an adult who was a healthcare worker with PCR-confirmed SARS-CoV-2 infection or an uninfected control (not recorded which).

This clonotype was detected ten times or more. The CDR3 is CASSLYSNTEAFF. The CDR3 DNA is TGTGCCAGCAGCTTGTACTCGAACACTGAAGCTTTCTTT. The J gene is TRBJ1-1, the V gene TRBV7-9, with D unclear. The CDR3 spans 13 residues. V gave up 3 bases and J gave up 1 base, with 6 bases separating them. Germline CDR1 SEHNR, CDR2 FQNEAQ (reference sequence).

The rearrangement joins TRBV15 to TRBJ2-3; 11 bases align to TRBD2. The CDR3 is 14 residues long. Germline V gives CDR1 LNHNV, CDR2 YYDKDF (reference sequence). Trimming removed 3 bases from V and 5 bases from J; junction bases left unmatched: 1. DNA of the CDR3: TGTGCCACCAGCAGGACTAGCGGGAAAGATACGCAGTATTTT. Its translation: CATSRTSGKDTQYF.

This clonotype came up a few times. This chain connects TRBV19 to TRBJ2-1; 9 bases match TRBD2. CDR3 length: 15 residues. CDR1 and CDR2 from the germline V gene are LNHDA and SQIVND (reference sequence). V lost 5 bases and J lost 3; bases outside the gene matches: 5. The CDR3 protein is CASSLGAGGYNEQFF. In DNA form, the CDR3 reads TGTGCCAGTAGTTTGGGAGCGGGAGGCTACAATGAGCAGTTCTTC.

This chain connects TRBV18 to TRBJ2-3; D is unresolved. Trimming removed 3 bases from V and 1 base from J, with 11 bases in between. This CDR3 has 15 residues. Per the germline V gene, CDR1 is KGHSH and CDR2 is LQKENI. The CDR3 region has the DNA TGTGCCAGCTCACCCCCCCTTGCGGGCACAGATACGCAGTATTTT. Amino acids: CASSPPLAGTDTQYF. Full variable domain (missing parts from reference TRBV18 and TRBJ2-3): NAGVMQNPRHLVRRRGQEARLRCSPMKGHSHVYWYRQLPEEGLKFMVYLQKENIIDESGMPKERFSAEFPKEGPSILRIQQVVRGDSAAYFCASSPPLAGTDTQYFGPGTRLTVL.

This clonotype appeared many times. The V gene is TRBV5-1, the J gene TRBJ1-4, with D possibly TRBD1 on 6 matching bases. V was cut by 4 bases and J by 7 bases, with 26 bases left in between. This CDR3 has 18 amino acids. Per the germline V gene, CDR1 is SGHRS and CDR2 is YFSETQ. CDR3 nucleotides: TGCGCCAGCAGCCCAAAACTGACAGGATCCGAACTACCTGAAAAACTGTTTTTT. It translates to CASSPKLTGSELPEKLFF. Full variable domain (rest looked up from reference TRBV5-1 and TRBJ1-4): KAGVTQTPRYLIKTRGQQVTLSCSPISGHRSVSWYQQTPGQGLQFLFEYFSETQRNKGNFPGRFSGRQFSNSRSEMNVSTLELGDSALYLCASSPKLTGSELPEKLFFGSGTQLSVL.

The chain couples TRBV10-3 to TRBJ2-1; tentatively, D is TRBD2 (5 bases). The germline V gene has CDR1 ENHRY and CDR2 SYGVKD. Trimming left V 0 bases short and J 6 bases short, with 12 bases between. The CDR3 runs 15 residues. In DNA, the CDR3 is TGTGCCATCAGTGAGTCGCGGGCTAGTCTCAATGAGCAGTTCTTC. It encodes CAISESRASLNEQFF.

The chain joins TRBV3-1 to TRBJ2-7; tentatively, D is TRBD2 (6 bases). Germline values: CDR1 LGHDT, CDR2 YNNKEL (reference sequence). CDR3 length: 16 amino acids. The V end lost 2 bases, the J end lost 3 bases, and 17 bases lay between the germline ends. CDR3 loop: CASSQQWRGAGYEQYF. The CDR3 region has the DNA TGTGCCAGCAGCCAACAATGGAGGGGCGCAGGCTACGAGCAGTACTTC.

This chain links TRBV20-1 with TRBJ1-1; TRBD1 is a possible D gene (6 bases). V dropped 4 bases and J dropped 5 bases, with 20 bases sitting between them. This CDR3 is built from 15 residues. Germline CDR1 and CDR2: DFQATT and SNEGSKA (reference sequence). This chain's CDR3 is CSAINRARERTEAFF. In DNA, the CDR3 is TGCAGTGCTATTAACAGGGCCCGTGAGAGAACTGAAGCTTTCTTT.

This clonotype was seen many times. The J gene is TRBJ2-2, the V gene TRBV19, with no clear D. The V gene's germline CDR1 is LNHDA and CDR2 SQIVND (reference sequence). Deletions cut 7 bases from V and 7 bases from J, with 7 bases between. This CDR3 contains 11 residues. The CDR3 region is CASNGVGELFF. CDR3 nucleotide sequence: TGTGCCAGTAATGGGGTCGGGGAGCTGTTTTTT.

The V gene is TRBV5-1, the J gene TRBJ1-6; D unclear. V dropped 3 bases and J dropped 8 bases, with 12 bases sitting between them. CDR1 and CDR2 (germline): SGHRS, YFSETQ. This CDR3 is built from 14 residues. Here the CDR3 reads CASSSPGSDSPLHF. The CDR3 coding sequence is TGCGCCAGCAGCTCCCCGGGGAGTGATTCACCCCTCCACTTT.

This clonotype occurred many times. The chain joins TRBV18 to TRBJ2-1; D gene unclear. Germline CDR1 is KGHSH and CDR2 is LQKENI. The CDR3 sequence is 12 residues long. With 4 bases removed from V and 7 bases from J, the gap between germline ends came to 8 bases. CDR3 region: CASSQPGNEQFF. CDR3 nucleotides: TGTGCCAGCTCACAACCTGGAAATGAGCAGTTCTTC.

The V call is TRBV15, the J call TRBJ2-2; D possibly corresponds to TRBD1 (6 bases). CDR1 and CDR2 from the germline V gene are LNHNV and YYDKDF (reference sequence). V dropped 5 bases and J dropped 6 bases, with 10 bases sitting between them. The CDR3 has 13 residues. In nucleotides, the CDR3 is TGTGCCACCAGCCGCAGGGGTGCCGGGGAGCTGTTTTTT. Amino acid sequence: CATSRRGAGELFF.

DNA of the CDR3: TGTGCCAGCTCACCAGAGGGACTCTATGGCTACACCTTC. Encoded protein: CASSPEGLYGYTF. The rearrangement links TRBV18 to TRBJ1-2, with D tentatively TRBD1 (5 bases). This CDR3 comprises 13 residues. V shed 2 bases and J shed 4 bases, with 8 bases lying between them. CDR1 KGHSH and CDR2 LQKENI come from the germline V gene.

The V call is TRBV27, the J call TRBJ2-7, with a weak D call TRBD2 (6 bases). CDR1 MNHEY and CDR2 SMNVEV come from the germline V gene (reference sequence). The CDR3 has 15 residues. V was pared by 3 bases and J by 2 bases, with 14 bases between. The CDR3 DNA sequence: TGTGCCAGCAGTTTCGGGGGAAGAGGTCCCTACGAGCAGTACTTC. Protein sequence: CASSFGGRGPYEQYF.

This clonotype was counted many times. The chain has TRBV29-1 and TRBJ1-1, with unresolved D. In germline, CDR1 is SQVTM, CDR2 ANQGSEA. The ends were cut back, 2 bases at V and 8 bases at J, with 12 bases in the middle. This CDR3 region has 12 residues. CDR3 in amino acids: CSVELNRVEAFF. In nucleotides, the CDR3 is TGCAGCGTTGAACTGAATAGGGTCGAAGCTTTCTTT.

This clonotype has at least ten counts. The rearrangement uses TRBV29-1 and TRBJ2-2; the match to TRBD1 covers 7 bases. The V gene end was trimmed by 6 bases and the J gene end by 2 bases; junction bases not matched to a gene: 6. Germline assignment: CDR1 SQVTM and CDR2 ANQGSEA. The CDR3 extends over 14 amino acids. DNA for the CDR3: TGCAGCGTCTCCGGGACAGATAACACCGGGGAGCTGTTTTTT. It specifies CSVSGTDNTGELFF.

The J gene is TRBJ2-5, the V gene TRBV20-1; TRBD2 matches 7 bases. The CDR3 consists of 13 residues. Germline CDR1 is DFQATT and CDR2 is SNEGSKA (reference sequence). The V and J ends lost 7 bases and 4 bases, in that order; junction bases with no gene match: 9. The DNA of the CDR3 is TGCAGTGTAGAGCGGGACCCCCCAGAGACCCAGTACTTC. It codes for CSVERDPPETQYF.

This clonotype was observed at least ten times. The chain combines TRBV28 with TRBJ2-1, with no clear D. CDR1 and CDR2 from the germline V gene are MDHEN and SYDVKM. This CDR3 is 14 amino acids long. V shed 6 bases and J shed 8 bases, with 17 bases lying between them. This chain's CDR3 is CASSTLIQGDEQFF. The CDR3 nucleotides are TGTGCCAGCAGCACTCTGATCCAAGGAGATGAGCAGTTCTTC.

The CDR3 DNA follows: TGCAGCGTTGAGTCTTCGAGCTCCTACGAGCAGTACTTC. Translating gives CSVESSSSYEQYF. The V call is TRBV29-1, the J call TRBJ2-7; D is undetermined. V dropped 3 bases and J dropped 0 bases, with 9 bases sitting between them. Germline lookup yields CDR1 SQVTM and CDR2 ANQGSEA. CDR3 size: 13 residues.